This T cell receptor beta chain originates from a study of blood T cell repertoires in COVID-19. Background on the study: Acute and convalescent COVID-19 samples came from the United States, Italy and Spain. The cDNA or gDNA used as material had been derived from T cells, B-cell-depleted T cells, or PBMCs.

Germline V gives CDR1 SGHNT, CDR2 YENEEA. The CDR3 totals 14 residues. V gave up 1 base and J gave up 2 bases, with 9 bases separating them. Methods used by the authors: Reference gene primer amplification in the assay estimated nucleated cell counts. The data were produced by immunoSEQ multiplex PCR, yet TCRdb's version contains in-frame clones alone and is incomplete. For V, J and clone size, that table is used; D and trimming come from the DNA. The sample carries about 240,000 clones, roughly nine tenths recorded once. The rearrangement joins TRBV11-3 to TRBJ2-7, with a tentative D call TRBD1 (6 bases). Material for sequencing was peripheral blood. This TCR came from a man in his 60s with acute or convalescent COVID-19. The CDR3 bases are TGTGCCAGCAGCTTAGCTTCAGGGGCCTACGAGCAGTACTTC. Translation: CASSLASGAYEQYF.